Listed below are T cell receptor beta chains from one sample, sequenced in a study of T cell responses to AZD1222 COVID-19 vaccine. TCRdb's table, derived via immunoSEQ multiplex PCR, lists solely in-frame clones and lacks some. The sample has 100,000 to 150,000 clones; roughly 87% are singletons. The specimen comprised peripheral blood, sampled on day 0 of MenACWY control vaccination. The source of these receptors is an adult in good health. CDR3s include the opening cysteine and the closing phenylalanine or tryptophan. A D gene is named only where the DNA matches it firmly. Rows give clone size only sometimes, using once, few, many, or a class for an expanded clone.

j_call d_call v_call clone_size cdr3_nt cdr3_aa
TRBJ2-1 . TRBV5-1 . TGCGCCAGCAGGTTCCCTGCTTCCTACAATGAGCAGTTCTTC CASRFPASYNEQFF
TRBJ1-3 . TRBV4-1 . TGCGCCAGCAGCCAAACGGGCTCTCTCCGGAACACCATATATTTT CASSQTGSLRNTIYF
TRBJ2-1 . TRBV7-2 . TGTGCCAGCAGCCCGCCGGGCGGCAGCTCCTACAATGAGCAGTTCTTC CASSPPGGSSYNEQFF
TRBJ2-3 . TRBV21-1 . TGTGCCAGCAGCAAAGGATCAGGGGGCACAGATACGCAGTATTTT CASSKGSGGTDTQYF
TRBJ1-6 . TRBV19 . TGTGCCACTGGGGGCTCGCGGTATTCACCCCTCCACTTT CATGGSRYSPLHF
TRBJ2-3 . TRBV7-2 . TGTGCCAGCAGCTTGTTGAGACGCACAGATACGCAGTATTTT CASSLLRRTDTQYF
TRBJ2-3 TRBD2 TRBV28 . TGTGCCAGCAGTTCTAGCGGGAGTCGAACAGATACGCAGTATTTT CASSSSGSRTDTQYF
TRBJ1-3 . TRBV11-2 . TGTGCCAGCAGCTTAAACCCGGGAGGAGGCTCTGGAAACACCATATATTTT CASSLNPGGGSGNTIYF
TRBJ2-7 . TRBV3-1/TRBV3-2 . TGTGCCAGCAGCCGACAGAGGGGGGTAGGGCAGTACTTC CASSRQRGVGQYF
TRBJ1-2 TRBD1 TRBV6-5 once TGTGCCAGCAGTTCGGGACAGCCGGGGCACTATGGCTACACCTTC CASSSGQPGHYGYTF